This TCR beta chain was found in a study of blood T cell repertoires in COVID-19. Turning to the study itself: Some COVID-19 samples were acute and others convalescent; all came from the United States, Italy and Spain. PBMCs, B-cell-depleted T cells, or T cells were the source of the cDNA or gDNA that made up the material.

Germline lookup yields CDR1 SGHRS and CDR2 YFSETQ. V lost 4 bases to trimming and J lost 8 bases; unmatched junction nucleotides: 5. The length of the CDR3 is 12 residues. Per the study methods: The assay estimated nucleated cells by amplifying reference gene primers. Using immunoSEQ multiplex PCR, the repertoire was profiled, and TCRdb retains in-frame clones only, with some absent. For V, J and clone size, that table is used; D and trimming come from the DNA. The sample carries about 100,000 clones, about 90% recorded once. The source of this sequence is a man aged 50 to 59 with acute or convalescent COVID-19. What was sequenced was peripheral blood. The rearrangement uses TRBV5-1 and TRBJ1-1, with 7 positions matching TRBD1. For the CDR3, the DNA is TGCGCCAGCAGCCCCGGGACAGCCGAAGCTTTCTTT. Its protein is CASSPGTAEAFF.